This T cell receptor (beta chain) was sequenced during a study of shared clonotypes between healthy human individuals. Overall study findings and caveats: When compared with the clonotypes that were shared by all four sorted-subset donors, the non-shared clonotypes turned out to have lower generation probabilities. Richness estimates generally favored naive over memory subsets.

In the case of this clone: What it binds is not known.

With V trimmed by 4 bases and J by 6 bases, 8 bases remained unmatched. In germline, CDR1 is MNHEY, CDR2 SVGAGI. The CDR3 runs to 15 residues. For each subset, genomic DNA was distributed in equal portions over several immunoSEQ plates. Only in-frame clones appear in the TCRdb table, and some are missing; sequencing was by immunoSEQ multiplex PCR. The table includes some 1.5 million clones, 95% to 99% detected once. The chain has TRBV6-5 and TRBJ2-1; 8 nucleotides agree with TRBD2. The sequencing input was naive CD4+ T cells sorted from blood. Subset defined: CD45RA+ positively selected. This TCR derives from a man aged 25 to 45 in good health. The CDR3 sequence is CASSSLGLASNEQFF. CDR3 DNA sequence: TGTGCCAGCAGTTCCCTTGGACTAGCCAGCAATGAGCAGTTCTTC.